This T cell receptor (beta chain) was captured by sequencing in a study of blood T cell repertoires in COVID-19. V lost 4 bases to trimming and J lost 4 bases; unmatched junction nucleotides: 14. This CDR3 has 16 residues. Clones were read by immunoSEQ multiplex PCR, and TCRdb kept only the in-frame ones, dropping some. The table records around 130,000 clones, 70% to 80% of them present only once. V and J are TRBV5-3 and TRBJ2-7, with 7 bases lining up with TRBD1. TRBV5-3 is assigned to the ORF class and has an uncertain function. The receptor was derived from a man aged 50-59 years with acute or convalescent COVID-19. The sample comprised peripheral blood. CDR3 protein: CARSLEKDRYLYEQYF. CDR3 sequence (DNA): TGTGCCAGAAGCCTCGAGAAGGACAGGTATCTTTACGAGCAGTACTTC.